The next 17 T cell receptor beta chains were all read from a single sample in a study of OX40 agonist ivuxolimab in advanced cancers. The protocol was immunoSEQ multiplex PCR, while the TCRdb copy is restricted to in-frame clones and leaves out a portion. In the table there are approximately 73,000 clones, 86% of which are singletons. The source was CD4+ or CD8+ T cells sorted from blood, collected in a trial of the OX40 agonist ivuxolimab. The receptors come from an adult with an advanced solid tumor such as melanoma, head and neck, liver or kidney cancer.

Written as DNA, the CDR3 is TGTGCCAGCAGTTTTCCGGCCTTCCGGGCTGAAGCTTTCTTT. Protein sequence: CASSFPAFRAEAFF. This sequence joins TRBV28 and TRBJ1-1; the D is unclear. Trimming left V 3 bases short and J 6 bases short, with 14 bases between. Germline V CDR1 and CDR2: MDHEN, SYDVKM. The CDR3 is 14 residues long. Supplemented by reference TRBV28 and TRBJ1-1, the full variable domain reads DVKVTQSSRYLVKRTGEKVFLECVQDMDHENMFWYRQDPGLGLRLIYFSYDVKMKEKGDIPEGYSVSREKKERFSLILESASTNQTSMYLCASSFPAFRAEAFFGQGTRLTVV.

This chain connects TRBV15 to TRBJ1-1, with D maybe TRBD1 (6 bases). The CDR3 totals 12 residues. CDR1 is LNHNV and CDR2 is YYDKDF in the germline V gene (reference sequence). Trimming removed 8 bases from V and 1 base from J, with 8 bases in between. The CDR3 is CATQGPNTEAFF. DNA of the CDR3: TGTGCCACCCAGGGGCCGAACACTGAAGCTTTCTTT.

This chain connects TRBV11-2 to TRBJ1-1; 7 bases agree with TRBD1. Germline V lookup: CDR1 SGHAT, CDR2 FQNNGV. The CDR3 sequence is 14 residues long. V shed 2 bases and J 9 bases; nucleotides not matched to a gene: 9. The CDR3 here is CASSLMPGGGQAFF. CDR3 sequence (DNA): TGTGCCAGCAGCTTAATGCCAGGGGGTGGGCAAGCTTTCTTT.

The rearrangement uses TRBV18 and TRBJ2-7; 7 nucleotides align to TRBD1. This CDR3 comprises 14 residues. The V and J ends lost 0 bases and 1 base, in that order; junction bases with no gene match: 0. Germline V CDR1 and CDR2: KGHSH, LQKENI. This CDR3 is CASSPPTGSYEQYF. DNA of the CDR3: TGTGCCAGCTCACCACCGACAGGGTCCTACGAGCAGTACTTC.

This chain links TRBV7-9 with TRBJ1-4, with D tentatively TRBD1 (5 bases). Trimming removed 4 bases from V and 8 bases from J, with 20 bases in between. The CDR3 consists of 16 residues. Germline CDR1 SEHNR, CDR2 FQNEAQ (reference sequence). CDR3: CASSSRLNGAEEKLFF. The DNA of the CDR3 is TGTGCCAGCAGCTCCAGACTTAATGGGGCAGAAGAAAAACTGTTTTTT.

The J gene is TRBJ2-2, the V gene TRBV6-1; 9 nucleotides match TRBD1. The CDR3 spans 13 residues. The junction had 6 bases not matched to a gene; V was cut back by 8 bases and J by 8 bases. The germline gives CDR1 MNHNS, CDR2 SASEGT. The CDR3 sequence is CASAQGAGGELFF. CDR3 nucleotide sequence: TGTGCCAGCGCACAGGGGGCGGGTGGGGAGCTGTTTTTT.

The CDR3 DNA follows: TGTGCCAGCAGCCGTGGACGGGATAACTATGGCTACACCTTC. Its protein is CASSRGRDNYGYTF. The chain is built from TRBV7-9 and TRBJ1-2; no clear D. The CDR3 extends over 14 amino acids. Trimming shortened V by 5 bases and J by 1 base, and 11 bases separated the two germline ends. Germline CDR1 is SEHNR and CDR2 is FQNEAQ (reference sequence).

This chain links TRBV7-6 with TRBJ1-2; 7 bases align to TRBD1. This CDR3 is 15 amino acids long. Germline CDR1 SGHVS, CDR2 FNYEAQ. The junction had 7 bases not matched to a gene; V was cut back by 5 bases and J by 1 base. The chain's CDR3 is CASSGYRGLNYGYTF. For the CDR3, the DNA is TGTGCCAGCAGCGGATACAGGGGACTTAACTATGGCTACACCTTC.

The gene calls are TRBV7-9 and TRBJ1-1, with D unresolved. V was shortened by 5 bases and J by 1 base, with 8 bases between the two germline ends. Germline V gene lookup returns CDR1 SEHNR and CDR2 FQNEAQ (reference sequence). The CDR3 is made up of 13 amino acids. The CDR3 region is CASSIYRNTEAFF. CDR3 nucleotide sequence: TGTGCCAGCAGCATTTACAGGAACACTGAAGCTTTCTTT.

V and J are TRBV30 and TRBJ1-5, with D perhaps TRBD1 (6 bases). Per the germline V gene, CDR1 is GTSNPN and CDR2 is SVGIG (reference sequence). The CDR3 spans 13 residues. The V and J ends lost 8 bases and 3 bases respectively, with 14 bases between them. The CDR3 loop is CARTTGNNQPQHF. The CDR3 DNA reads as TGTGCCCGGACCACAGGGAACAATCAGCCCCAGCATTTT.

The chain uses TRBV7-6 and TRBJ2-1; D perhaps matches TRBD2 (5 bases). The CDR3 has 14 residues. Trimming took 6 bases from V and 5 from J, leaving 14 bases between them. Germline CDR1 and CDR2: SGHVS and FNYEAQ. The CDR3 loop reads CASSREEVNNEQFF. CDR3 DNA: TGTGCCAGCAGTCGGGAAGAGGTGAACAATGAGCAGTTCTTC.

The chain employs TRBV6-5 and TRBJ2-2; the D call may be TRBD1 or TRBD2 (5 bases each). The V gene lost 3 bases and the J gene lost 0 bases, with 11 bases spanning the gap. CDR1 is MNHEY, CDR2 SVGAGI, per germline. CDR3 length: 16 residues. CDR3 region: CASSYSRGSNTGELFF. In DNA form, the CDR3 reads TGTGCCAGCAGTTATTCGAGGGGATCGAACACCGGGGAGCTGTTTTTT.

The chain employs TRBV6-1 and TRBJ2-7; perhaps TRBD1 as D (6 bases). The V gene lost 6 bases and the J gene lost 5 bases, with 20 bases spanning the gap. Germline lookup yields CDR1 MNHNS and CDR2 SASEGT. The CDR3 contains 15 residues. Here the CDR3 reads CASSKLAGARNEQYF. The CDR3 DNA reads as TGTGCCAGCAGCAAACTTGCAGGGGCCAGGAACGAGCAGTACTTC.

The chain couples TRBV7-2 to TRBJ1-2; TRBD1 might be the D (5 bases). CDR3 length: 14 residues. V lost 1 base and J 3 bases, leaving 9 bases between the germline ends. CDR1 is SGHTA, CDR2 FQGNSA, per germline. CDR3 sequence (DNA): TGTGCCAGCAGCTTAGAGGCGGGGGACTATGGCTACACCTTC. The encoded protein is CASSLEAGDYGYTF.

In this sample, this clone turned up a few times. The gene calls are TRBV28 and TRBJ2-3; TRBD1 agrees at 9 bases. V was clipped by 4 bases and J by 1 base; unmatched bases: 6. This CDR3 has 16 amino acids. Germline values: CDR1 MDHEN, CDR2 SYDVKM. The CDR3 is CASSSMWTGGTDTQYF. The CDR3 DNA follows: TGTGCCAGCAGTTCCATGTGGACAGGGGGCACAGATACGCAGTATTTT.

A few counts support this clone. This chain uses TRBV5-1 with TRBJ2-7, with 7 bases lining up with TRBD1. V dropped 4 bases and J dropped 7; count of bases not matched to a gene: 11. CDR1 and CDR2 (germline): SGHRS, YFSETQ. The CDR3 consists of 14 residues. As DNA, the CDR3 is TGCGCCAGCAGCCTTGACAGGGTTGGCGAGGAGCAGTACTTC. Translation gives CASSLDRVGEEQYF.

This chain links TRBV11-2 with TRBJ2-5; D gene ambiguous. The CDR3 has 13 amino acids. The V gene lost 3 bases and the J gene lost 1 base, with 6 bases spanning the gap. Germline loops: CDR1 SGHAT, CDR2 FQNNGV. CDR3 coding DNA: TGTGCCAGCAGCTTGACTGTCCAAGAGACCCAGTACTTC. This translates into CASSLTVQETQYF. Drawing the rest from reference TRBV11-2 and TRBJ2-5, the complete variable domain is EAGVAQSPRYKIIEKRQSVAFWCNPISGHATLYWYQQILGQGPKLLIQFQNNGVVDDSQLPKDRFSAERLKGVDSTLKIQPAKLEDSAVYLCASSLTVQETQYFGPGTRLLVL.